A single sample is the source of the 23 T cell receptor beta chains below, sequenced in a study of T cell responses to AZD1222 COVID-19 vaccine. Using immunoSEQ multiplex PCR, the repertoire was profiled, and TCRdb retains in-frame clones only, with some absent. The table has around 150,000 clones, around 89% seen once; the top ten hold roughly 2%. Specimen: peripheral blood, collected on day 0 of AZD1222 vaccination. The source is an adult in good health.

This clone was seen a single time. The chain links TRBV11-2 to TRBJ2-1; 9 nucleotides agree with TRBD2. Germline values: CDR1 SGHAT, CDR2 FQNNGV. The CDR3 spans 15 residues. The V segment lost 2 bases and the J segment 9 bases; nucleotides outside the gene matches: 8. CDR3 sequence: CASSLTLAGIGEQFF. The CDR3 nucleotides are TGTGCCAGCAGCTTAACCCTAGCGGGGATTGGTGAGCAGTTCTTC.

The chain joins TRBV7-6 to TRBJ2-1; D assignment may be TRBD1 or TRBD2 (5 bases each). V was clipped by 7 bases and J by 0 bases, with 13 bases between them. The CDR3 is made up of 15 amino acids. CDR1 is SGHVS, CDR2 FNYEAQ, per germline. The CDR3 DNA follows: TGTGCCAGCATCCGGGACCGGAGCTCCTACAATGAGCAGTTCTTC. It specifies CASIRDRSSYNEQFF.

In the case of this clone: The germline gene is not matched at one end of the junction; a read error may be the cause. CDR3 protein: CASSLALTGQAAQYF. The DNA of the CDR3 is TGTGCCAGCAGCCTAGCTTTGACAGGTCAGGCGGCGCAGTACTTC. The chain couples TRBV7-2 to TRBJ2-7; possible D gene TRBD1, 6 bases. There are 15 residues in the CDR3. The V gene's germline CDR1 is SGHTA and CDR2 FQGNSA.

This chain links TRBV9 with TRBJ1-2; D is uncertain. Germline V gene sequence: CDR1 SGDLS, CDR2 YYNGEE. V was cut by 0 bases and J by 8 bases, with 14 bases left in between. The CDR3 has 14 amino acids. CDR3 protein: CASSVGLGGWGYTF. In nucleotides, the CDR3 is TGTGCCAGCAGCGTAGGCCTGGGTGGATGGGGCTACACCTTC.

This chain connects TRBV6-5 to TRBJ1-6, with 8 positions matching TRBD1. Trimming cost V 5 bases and J 5 bases; bases outside gene matches: 5. Germline loops: CDR1 MNHEY, CDR2 SVGAGI. CDR3 size: 15 residues. The CDR3 region has the DNA TGTGCCAGCAGTAGTGGGACAGGAGATAATTCACCCCTCCACTTT. The encoded protein is CASSSGTGDNSPLHF.

This sequence joins TRBV6-1 and TRBJ2-7; TRBD1 matches at 9 bases. J was trimmed by 9 bases and V by 1 base; bases with no gene match: 10. The CDR3 length is 15 residues. In germline, CDR1 is MNHNS, CDR2 SASEGT. Written as DNA, the CDR3 is TGTGCCAGCAGTGAAGACCCCGGGACAGGGAAAGGGCAGTACTTC. It specifies CASSEDPGTGKGQYF.

The genes are TRBV19 and TRBJ2-1; the match to TRBD1 covers 12 bases. CDR1 LNHDA and CDR2 SQIVND come from the germline V gene (reference sequence). This CDR3 spans 15 amino acids. With V trimmed by 4 bases and J by 10 bases, 8 bases remained unmatched. DNA for the CDR3: TGTGCCAGTAGTAGATCGGGACAGGGGGCAAAAGAGCAGTTCTTC. This translates into CASSRSGQGAKEQFF.

The chain combines TRBV19 with TRBJ2-7; 8 bases align to TRBD1. The CDR3 is 15 residues long. Trimming took 6 bases from V and 5 from J; bases not matched to a gene: 12. Germline lookup yields CDR1 LNHDA and CDR2 SQIVND (reference sequence). This CDR3 reads CASRRTGSGLDEQYF. CDR3 nucleotide sequence: TGTGCCAGTAGGCGGACAGGGAGCGGGTTGGACGAGCAGTACTTC.

The rearrangement uses TRBV12-5 and TRBJ2-7, with D possibly being TRBD1 (6 bases). In germline, CDR1 is LGHNT, CDR2 FRNRAP. The germline V and J ends were trimmed by 0 bases and 0 bases, with 27 bases remaining between them. CDR3 length equals 21 residues. CDR3 residues: CASGLVRSGLGSQDSSYEQYF. Written as DNA, the CDR3 is TGTGCTAGTGGTTTGGTACGGTCTGGGTTGGGATCTCAGGACAGCTCCTACGAGCAGTACTTC. Filled out from reference TRBV12-5 and TRBJ2-7, the complete variable domain reads DARVTQTPRHKVTEMGQEVTMRCQPILGHNTVFWYRQTMMQGLELLAYFRNRAPLDDSGMPKDRFSAEMPDATLATLKIQPSEPRDSAVYFCASGLVRSGLGSQDSSYEQYFGPGTRLTVT.

The J gene is TRBJ2-1, the V gene TRBV9; D gene unclear. Germline CDR1 is SGDLS and CDR2 is YYNGEE. The CDR3 covers 11 residues. V lost 1 base, J lost 7 bases, and 3 bases lay in between. The CDR3 bases are TGTGCCAGCAGCGTAACGAATGAGCAGTTCTTC. This codes for CASSVTNEQFF.

The chain uses TRBV7-8 and TRBJ1-4; D is ambiguous. The CDR3 contains 14 residues. CDR1 is SGHVS and CDR2 is FQNEAQ in the germline V gene. The V gene lost 1 base and the J gene lost 8 bases, with 11 bases spanning the gap. The chain's CDR3 is CASSLGRRWEKLFF. The CDR3 bases are TGTGCCAGCAGCTTAGGGAGAAGGTGGGAAAAACTGTTTTTT.

The chain employs TRBV18 and TRBJ1-3; maybe TRBD1 (5 bases). V lost 2 bases and J lost 0, with 14 bases in between. The germline V gene has CDR1 KGHSH and CDR2 LQKENI. The CDR3 loop spans 17 amino acids. CDR3 in amino acids: CASSPVSLQGSGNTIYF. CDR3 nucleotide sequence: TGTGCCAGCTCACCAGTCAGTCTGCAGGGCTCTGGAAACACCATATATTTT.

Remarks on this clone: The same CDR3 also results from other DNA sequences found in this sample. The gene calls are TRBV5-4 and TRBJ1-2; D unclear. The V end lost 0 bases, the J end lost 1 base, and 4 bases lay between the germline ends. Looked up from germline, CDR1 is SGHNT and CDR2 is YYREEE (reference sequence). CDR3 length equals 13 residues. CDR3 residues: CASSLDGNYGYTF. CDR3 nucleotide sequence: TGTGCCAGCAGCTTGGATGGTAACTATGGCTACACCTTC.

The CDR3 bases are TGTGCCAGCAGCTTTAGGGACAGGGTAGAGACCCAGTACTTC. Encoded protein: CASSFRDRVETQYF. This chain uses TRBV11-3 with TRBJ2-5; 9 bases agree with TRBD1. From germline, CDR1 is SGHNT and CDR2 YENEEA. The CDR3 is 14 residues long. Trimming removed 3 bases from V and 4 bases from J; junction bases left unmatched: 3.

The rearrangement joins TRBV11-1 to TRBJ1-5, with 7 bases aligning to TRBD1. V lost 5 bases and J lost 7; bases outside the gene matches: 5. The CDR3 runs to 13 residues. The V gene's germline CDR1 is SGHAT and CDR2 FQDESV (reference sequence). The CDR3 here is CASSPDRDQPQHF. The CDR3 DNA follows: TGTGCCAGCAGCCCCGACAGGGACCAGCCCCAGCATTTT. Using reference TRBV11-1 and TRBJ1-5 for the parts outside the CDR3, the full variable domain is EAEVAQSPRYKITEKSQAVAFWCDPISGHATLYWYRQILGQGPELLVQFQDESVVDDSQLPKDRFSAERLKGVDSTLKIQPAELGDSAMYLCASSPDRDQPQHFGDGTRLSIL.

This sequence joins TRBV5-1 and TRBJ2-5, with D perhaps matching TRBD2 (7 bases). The V and J ends lost 0 bases and 1 base respectively, with 13 bases between them. Germline CDR1 and CDR2: SGHRS and YFSETQ. The CDR3 runs to 16 residues. The CDR3 reads CASSLVGGGSQETQYF. For the CDR3, the DNA is TGCGCCAGCAGCTTGGTAGGCGGGGGCTCCCAAGAGACCCAGTACTTC.

The chain couples TRBV11-2 to TRBJ2-3; no clear D gene. Germline CDR1 and CDR2: SGHAT and FQNNGV. The CDR3 runs 15 residues. V dropped 0 bases and J dropped 0 bases, with 7 bases sitting between them. DNA of the CDR3: TGTGCCAGCAGCTTAGATTGGCCCAGCACAGATACGCAGTATTTT. This translates into CASSLDWPSTDTQYF.

This chain joins TRBV5-1 and TRBJ2-3, with TRBD1 identical over 8 bases. CDR1 is SGHRS and CDR2 is YFSETQ in the germline V gene. The J segment lost 1 base and the V segment lost 7 bases, leaving 8 bases of the junction unmatched. This CDR3 region has 15 residues. This CDR3 is CASDIPGQGTDTQYF. The CDR3 bases are TGCGCCAGCGATATTCCGGGACAGGGCACAGATACGCAGTATTTT.

This chain connects TRBV12-3 or TRBV12-4 to TRBJ1-1; D is uncertain. CDR3 length equals 13 residues. V was shortened by 3 bases and J by 5 bases, with 10 bases between the two germline ends. The CDR3 DNA is TGTGCCAGCAGTTTGAGCCAGTATACTGAAGCTTTCTTT. It specifies CASSLSQYTEAFF.

The chain uses TRBV29-1 and TRBJ2-1; 11 bases are a match to TRBD2. The germline CDR1 and CDR2 sequences are SQVTM and ANQGSEA. J gave up 8 bases and V 5 bases, and 8 bases lay outside the gene matches. This CDR3 has 14 residues. The CDR3 spells CSVLYGTSGHEQFF. The CDR3 bases are TGCAGCGTTTTGTATGGGACTAGCGGTCATGAGCAGTTCTTC.

The CDR3 protein is CASSRYDREDTEAFF. The CDR3 DNA reads as TGTGCCAGCAGCCGCTACGACAGGGAAGACACTGAAGCTTTCTTT. This chain connects TRBV5-6 to TRBJ1-1; 7 nucleotides align to TRBD1. The CDR3 contains 15 residues. Germline-derived CDR1 and CDR2 are SGHDT and YYEEEE. V was pared by 4 bases and J by 3 bases, with 9 bases of the junction left unmatched.

V is TRBV11-3 and J is TRBJ2-1; 9 bases agree with TRBD2. The CDR3 has 17 residues. V lost 5 bases and J lost 7; bases outside the gene matches: 15. CDR1 SGHNT and CDR2 YENEEA come from the germline V gene. CDR3 nucleotides: TGTGCCAGCAGCCCCCCCGGGGGCGGGAGGGAGGTGAATGAGCAGTTCTTC. Encoded protein: CASSPPGGGREVNEQFF.

The V call is TRBV7-9, the J call TRBJ1-1; D remains unclear. This CDR3 spans 11 amino acids. V lost 7 bases, J lost 8 bases, and 11 bases lay in between. Germline CDR1 SEHNR, CDR2 FQNEAQ (reference sequence). The CDR3 DNA reads TGTGCCAGCACCCTATCGGGGGAAGCTTTCTTT. Translating it yields CASTLSGEAFF.